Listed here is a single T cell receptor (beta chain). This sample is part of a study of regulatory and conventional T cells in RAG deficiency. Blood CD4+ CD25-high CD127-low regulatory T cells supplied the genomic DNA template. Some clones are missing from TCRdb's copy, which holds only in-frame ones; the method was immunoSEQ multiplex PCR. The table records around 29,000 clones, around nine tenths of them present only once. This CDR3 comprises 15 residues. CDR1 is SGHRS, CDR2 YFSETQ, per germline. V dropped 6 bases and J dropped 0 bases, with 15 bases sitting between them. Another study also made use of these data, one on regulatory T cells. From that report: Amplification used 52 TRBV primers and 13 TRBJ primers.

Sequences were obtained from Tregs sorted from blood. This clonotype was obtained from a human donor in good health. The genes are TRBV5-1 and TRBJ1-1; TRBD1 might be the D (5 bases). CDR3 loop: CASTDFDRMNTEAFF. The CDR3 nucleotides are TGCGCCAGCACCGACTTCGACAGAATGAACACTGAAGCTTTCTTT.